Below are 27 T cell receptor beta chains sequenced from a single sample in a study of T cells in Graves' hyperthyroidism and ophthalmopathy. The source material, RNA transcripts, was used to amplify TCR beta CDR3 regions. Carried out on the TCR CDR3, a first-round RT-PCR used the HTBI primer set. TCRdb processed the multiplex PCR reads anew with MiXCR; each CDR3 protein has one entry. This sample yields roughly 630,000 distinct CDR3 sequences, of which roughly 14% are seen a single time; around 7.5% belongs to the top ten. The sequencing input was blood. All receptors come from a young woman with Graves' hyperthyroidism.

The rearrangement uses TRBV6-4 and TRBJ2-2; no definite D call. The CDR3 is 13 residues long. The ends were cut back, 3 bases at V and 6 bases at J, with 8 bases in the middle. Germline CDR1 reads MRHNA; CDR2 reads SNTAGT. CDR3 in amino acids: CASSETASGELFF. In DNA, the CDR3 is TGTGCCAGCAGTGAGACGGCTTCCGGGGAGCTGTTTTTT.

V usage is TRBV6-2 or TRBV6-3 and J usage is TRBJ1-5, with no clear D. Trimming left V 2 bases short and J 7 bases short, with 6 bases between. Per germline, CDR1 MNHEY and CDR2 SVGEGT. CDR3 length: 12 amino acids. CDR3 bases: TGTGCCAGCAGTTACCGCTGGCAGCCCCAGCATTTT. Translation: CASSYRWQPQHF.

This clonotype showed up just a few times. A much larger clone is a single base away; this may be a read error. The genes are TRBV6-1 and TRBJ2-7; TRBD1 agrees at 7 bases. Germline CDR1 and CDR2: MNHNS and SASEGT. This CDR3 is 13 amino acids long. V lost 7 bases to trimming and J lost 1 base; unmatched junction nucleotides: 4. CDR3 sequence (DNA): TGTGCCAGCACCATGACAGGGTCCTACGAGCAGTACTTC. This encodes CASTMTGSYEQYF.

This sequence joins TRBV4-1 and TRBJ2-2, with TRBD2 identical over 8 bases. This CDR3 comprises 17 residues. The germline CDR1 and CDR2 sequences are MGHRA and YSYEKL. The trim removed 2 bases at V and 6 bases at J, leaving 11 bases unmatched. This CDR3 is CASSQRSGSEFPGELFF. CDR3 DNA sequence: TGCGCCAGCAGCCAAAGGAGCGGGAGTGAATTTCCCGGGGAGCTGTTTTTT.

A few counts support this clonotype. This sequence joins TRBV19 and TRBJ2-7; 9 positions agree with TRBD2. This CDR3 contains 15 residues. After removal of 8 bases from V and 0 bases from J, the junction contained 8 bases not matched to a gene. Germline CDR1 LNHDA, CDR2 SQIVND (reference sequence). In DNA form, the CDR3 reads TGTGCCAGTTCAGCGGGAGGACTACACTCCTACGAGCAGTACTTC. Translating it yields CASSAGGLHSYEQYF.

At least ten counts were recorded for this clonotype. This sequence joins TRBV3-1 and TRBJ2-1; no firm D call. CDR1 and CDR2 (germline): LGHDT, YNNKEL (reference sequence). The CDR3 covers 12 residues. Trimming took 1 base from V and 7 from J, leaving 5 bases between them. This chain's CDR3 is CASSQASNEQFF. The CDR3 region has the DNA TGTGCCAGCAGCCAAGCATCTAATGAGCAGTTCTTC.

The chain is built from TRBV11-1 and TRBJ2-2; TRBD2 matches at 12 bases. The CDR3 is made up of 21 amino acids. From germline, CDR1 is SGHAT and CDR2 FQDESV (reference sequence). The junction had 15 bases not matched to a gene; V was cut back by 1 base and J by 3 bases. The DNA for the CDR3 is TGTGCCAGCAGCTTAGGGTCCCCTAGCGGGAGGGCTAACCCGGACACCGGGGAGCTGTTTTTT. Translation: CASSLGSPSGRANPDTGELFF.

There are many counts of this clonotype. The chain carries TRBV7-9 and TRBJ2-7; TRBD2 agrees at 14 bases. The ends lost 1 base at V and 2 bases at J; junction bases unmatched: 4. The CDR3 consists of 17 residues. Germline V gene lookup returns CDR1 SEHNR and CDR2 FQNEAQ (reference sequence). CDR3 sequence reads: CASSLGGTSGRTYEQYF. Here the CDR3 DNA reads TGTGCCAGCAGCTTAGGGGGGACTAGCGGGAGAACCTACGAGCAGTACTTC.

This clonotype was seen ten or more times. The J gene is TRBJ2-1, the V gene TRBV12-3 or TRBV12-4; 9 nucleotides agree with TRBD2. The CDR3 contains 15 residues. The junction had 7 bases not matched to a gene; V was cut back by 6 bases and J by 4 bases. CDR3 region: CASSARREGYNEQFF. The CDR3 DNA follows: TGTGCCAGCAGCGCTCGGCGGGAGGGGTACAATGAGCAGTTCTTC.

This clonotype came up many times. This rearrangement joins TRBV10-1 to TRBJ1-1; D is undetermined. Between the trimmed V and J ends, which lost 5 bases and 10 bases, there was a span of 17 bases. The germline V gene has CDR1 WNHNN and CDR2 SYGVQD (reference sequence). This CDR3 comprises 13 residues. The CDR3 bases are TGCGCCAGCAGTTCCGACACTGCGGTAAGAGCTTTCTTT. Translation gives CASSSDTAVRAFF.

The chain's CDR3 is CASSLVSGKYQETQYF. The CDR3 DNA reads as TGCGCCAGCAGCTTGGTTAGCGGGAAGTACCAAGAGACCCAGTACTTC. The J gene is TRBJ2-5, the V gene TRBV5-1; 8 positions agree with TRBD2. The CDR3 consists of 16 residues. CDR1 and CDR2 from the germline V gene are SGHRS and YFSETQ. Trimming removed 0 bases from V and 0 bases from J; junction bases left unmatched: 4.

The table lists this clonotype with many counts. J is TRBJ1-5 and V is TRBV7-2; D call uncertain. Trimming removed 0 bases from V and 3 bases from J, with 21 bases in between. The V gene's germline CDR1 is SGHTA and CDR2 FQGNSA. The CDR3 consists of 19 residues. The CDR3 nucleotides are TGTGCCAGCAGCTTAGCCTATAATCCTATGGGGAGTCTCAATCAGCCCCAGCATTTT. It encodes CASSLAYNPMGSLNQPQHF.

This clonotype was observed at least ten times. The chain has TRBV18 and TRBJ2-1, with 9 positions matching TRBD2. Germline lookup yields CDR1 KGHSH and CDR2 LQKENI. The length of the CDR3 is 15 residues. After removal of 1 base from V and 7 bases from J, the junction contained 5 bases not matched to a gene. The CDR3 here is CASSPQSGRSNEQFF. CDR3 bases: TGTGCCAGCTCACCACAAAGCGGGAGGTCAAATGAGCAGTTCTTC.

The chain has TRBV20-1 and TRBJ2-7, with D perhaps TRBD2 (5 bases). This CDR3 has 14 amino acids. The germline V gene encodes CDR1 DFQATT and CDR2 SNEGSKA (reference sequence). Trimming left V 2 bases short and J 2 bases short, with 13 bases between. CDR3 in amino acids: CSARMETGAYEQYF. The CDR3 nucleotides are TGCAGTGCTAGAATGGAGACCGGGGCCTACGAGCAGTACTTC.

The rearrangement uses TRBV10-1 and TRBJ2-3; D is ambiguous. Trimming removed 3 bases from V and 0 bases from J, with 4 bases in between. Germline-derived CDR1 and CDR2 are WNHNN and SYGVQD (reference sequence). This CDR3 has 13 amino acids. The CDR3 sequence is CASSDTSTDTQYF. For the CDR3, the DNA is TGCGCCAGCAGTGATACCAGCACAGATACGCAGTATTTT.

This clonotype has more than one count but fewer than ten. This chain uses TRBV12-3 or TRBV12-4 with TRBJ2-3, with 9 bases matching TRBD2. The CDR3 has 16 residues. J gave up 1 base and V 4 bases, and 6 bases lay outside the gene matches. This CDR3 reads CASSSASGRRTDTQYF. CDR3 in DNA: TGTGCCAGCAGTTCCGCAAGCGGGAGGCGCACAGATACGCAGTATTTT.

This clonotype has at least ten counts. The chain combines TRBV12-3 or TRBV12-4 with TRBJ2-7; 8 nucleotides match TRBD1. Trimming removed 4 bases from V and 4 bases from J; junction bases left unmatched: 9. The CDR3 spans 15 residues. The CDR3 region has the DNA TGTGCCAGCAGTTCTGGACAGGGTTTGGGGTACGAGCAGTACTTC. Amino acids: CASSSGQGLGYEQYF.

This clonotype showed up many times. The chain links TRBV7-9 to TRBJ2-5; D is unclear. The CDR3 covers 14 residues. Trimming pared 2 bases from V and 2 bases from J, leaving 9 bases between. In germline, CDR1 is SEHNR, CDR2 FQNEAQ (reference sequence). The CDR3 sequence is CASSLNGWQETQYF. The CDR3 DNA reads as TGTGCCAGCAGCTTAAACGGGTGGCAAGAGACCCAGTACTTC.

This clonotype was counted ten times or more. The rearrangement uses TRBV18 and TRBJ2-1; 11 nucleotides align to TRBD2. Germline V gene lookup returns CDR1 KGHSH and CDR2 LQKENI. The ends lost 1 base at V and 0 bases at J; junction bases unmatched: 2. The CDR3 has 17 residues. The CDR3 nucleotides read TGTGCCAGCTCACCACTAGCGGGAGGGTTCTCCTACAATGAGCAGTTCTTC. This encodes CASSPLAGGFSYNEQFF.

In its sample, this clonotype was seen many times. The chain combines TRBV9 with TRBJ2-3, with D tentatively TRBD2 (6 bases). This CDR3 has 14 residues. Germline CDR1 SGDLS, CDR2 YYNGEE. With 0 bases removed from V and 5 bases from J, the gap between germline ends came to 10 bases. CDR3 loop: CASSVAGVLDTQYF. DNA for the CDR3: TGTGCCAGCAGCGTAGCGGGAGTGTTAGATACGCAGTATTTT. Full variable domain (rest looked up from reference TRBV9 and TRBJ2-3): DSGVTQTPKHLITATGQRVTLRCSPRSGDLSVYWYQQSLDQGLQFLIQYYNGEERAKGNILERFSAQQFPDLHSELNLSSLELGDSALYFCASSVAGVLDTQYFGPGTRLTVL.

V is TRBV3-1 and J is TRBJ1-3, with TRBD1 matching 9 bases. The ends lost 8 bases at V and 0 bases at J; junction bases unmatched: 14. The CDR3 covers 18 residues. The germline V gene encodes CDR1 LGHDT and CDR2 YNNKEL (reference sequence). The CDR3 region has the DNA TGTGCCAGCTCACCACGGACAGGGGACCAGAGCTCTGGAAACACCATATATTTT. Its protein is CASSPRTGDQSSGNTIYF. Based on the CDR3 plus reference TRBV3-1 and TRBJ1-3, the full variable domain is DTAVSQTPKYLVTQMGNDKSIKCEQNLGHDTMYWYKQDSKKFLKIMFSYNNKELIINETVPNRFSPKSPDKAHLNLHINSLELGDSAVYFCASSPRTGDQSSGNTIYFGEGSWLTVV.

This clonotype appeared many times. Here the CDR3 DNA reads TGCAGTGCTAGAGATGGGCTAGCGGGAGGCGAGCAGTTCTTC. Its translation is CSARDGLAGGEQFF. The rearrangement uses TRBV20-1 and TRBJ2-1; TRBD2 agrees at 11 bases. The germline gives CDR1 DFQATT, CDR2 SNEGSKA (reference sequence). The trim removed 0 bases at V and 10 bases at J, leaving 5 bases unmatched. The CDR3 totals 14 residues.

This clonotype was counted at least ten times. V and J are TRBV12-3 or TRBV12-4 and TRBJ2-1; the D gene is possibly TRBD1 (6 bases). The V and J ends lost 6 bases and 9 bases respectively, with 15 bases between them. CDR3 size: 13 residues. CDR3 in amino acids: CASRRTGGSEQFF. DNA of the CDR3: TGTGCCAGCAGACGAACTGGGGGCAGTGAGCAGTTCTTC.

At least ten counts were recorded for this clonotype. The chain has TRBV6-2 or TRBV6-3 and TRBJ2-2; TRBD2 matches 10 bases. Germline V gene lookup returns CDR1 MNHEY and CDR2 SVGEGT. CDR3 length: 17 amino acids. Trimming at V came to 7 bases and at J to 5 bases, leaving 13 bases not matched to a gene. The CDR3 is CASTEGALAGVTGELFF. In DNA form, the CDR3 reads TGTGCCAGCACCGAAGGGGCGCTAGCGGGAGTTACCGGGGAGCTGTTTTTT.

In its sample, this clonotype was seen a few times. The J gene is TRBJ2-5, the V gene TRBV15, with D unclear. Trimming removed 2 bases at V and 0 bases at J, with 4 bases between. Germline V lookup: CDR1 LNHNV, CDR2 YYDKDF (reference sequence). This CDR3 has 13 amino acids. CDR3 sequence (DNA): TGTGCCACCAGCAGACGGTACCAAGAGACCCAGTACTTC. As protein: CATSRRYQETQYF.

The chain is built from TRBV19 and TRBJ2-1, with 12 bases that match TRBD2. CDR1 is LNHDA and CDR2 is SQIVND in the germline V gene (reference sequence). J lost 10 bases, V lost 1 base, and 5 bases had no gene match. This CDR3 contains 15 residues. CDR3 coding DNA: TGTGCCAGTAGTATAGGACTAGCGGGAGCGGGGGAGCAGTTCTTC. Translated: CASSIGLAGAGEQFF.

With regard to this clonotype: A much larger clone lies one base from this, so it may be a read error. The CDR3 reads CASSLFPGPGELFF. The CDR3 DNA reads TGTGCCAGCAGCTTATTTCCAGGACCCGGGGAGCTGTTTTTT. This chain links TRBV7-2 with TRBJ2-2; unclear D gene. The CDR3 loop spans 14 amino acids. The ends were cut back, 2 bases at V and 6 bases at J, with 10 bases in the middle. CDR1 and CDR2 (germline): SGHTA, FQGNSA.